These T cell receptor beta chains were read from a single sample in a study of blood T cell repertoires in COVID-19. The assay was immunoSEQ multiplex PCR, and TCRdb's table has in-frame clones only and misses some. The sample holds approximately 380,000 clones, roughly 92% seen once. The sequenced sample consisted of PBMCs or T cells enriched from blood (not recorded which). The origin of the receptors is a woman aged 40 to 50 who had been exposed to COVID-19. The CDR3 runs from the conserved cysteine through the conserved F or W. The order of the fields is J gene, V gene, D gene, clone size, CDR3 protein, CDR3 DNA. A D gene is named only where the DNA matches it firmly. Expanded clones are given a class, and other clones once, few, many or no size at all.

TRBJ1-2,TRBV4-3,.,.,CASSQDTGQSYGYTF,TGCGCCAGCAGCCAAGATACGGGACAATCCTATGGCTACACCTTC
TRBJ1-1,TRBV10-3,TRBD1,.,CAISEGAGQGTTEAFF,TGTGCCATCAGTGAAGGGGCGGGACAGGGGACCACTGAAGCTTTCTTT
TRBJ2-3,TRBV7-6,TRBD2,.,CASSLGLAGYTDTQYF,TGTGCCAGCAGCCTGGGACTAGCGGGGTACACAGATACGCAGTATTTT
TRBJ2-1,TRBV7-3,.,.,CASSAAGGRANEQFF,TGTGCCAGCAGCGCCGCCGGGGGGCGGGCCAATGAGCAGTTCTTC
TRBJ2-7,TRBV19,.,.,CASSIGLAVTYEQYF,TGTGCCAGTAGTATTGGGTTAGCGGTAACCTACGAGCAGTACTTC
TRBJ1-1,TRBV4-2,.,.,CASSPRGRGGTEAFF,TGTGCCAGCAGCCCAAGAGGTAGGGGGGGCACTGAAGCTTTCTTT
TRBJ1-1,TRBV5-1,.,.,CASSFLGGSTEAFF,TGCGCCAGCAGCTTTCTGGGAGGTAGCACTGAAGCTTTCTTT
TRBJ2-6,TRBV15,.,.,CATSTFSPGANVLTF,TGTGCCACCAGCACCTTTAGCCCTGGGGCCAACGTCCTGACTTTC
TRBJ2-3,TRBV29-1,TRBD2,.,CSVVLLAGDPDTQYF,TGCAGCGTCGTATTACTAGCGGGAGACCCAGATACGCAGTATTTT
TRBJ2-3,TRBV14,.,once,CASSQVGQTTDTQYF,TGTGCCAGCAGCCAAGTCGGACAGACCACAGATACGCAGTATTTT
TRBJ1-1,TRBV7-8,.,.,CASSQFRGGMNTEAFF,TGTGCCAGCAGCCAATTCCGCGGCGGCATGAACACTGAAGCTTTCTTT
TRBJ2-5,TRBV5-4,.,.,CASSLSAPYQETQYF,TGTGCCAGCAGCTTAAGCGCTCCGTACCAAGAGACCCAGTACTTC
TRBJ1-1,TRBV5-5,TRBD1,.,CASSSAGTARPEAFF,TGTGCCAGCAGCTCGGCCGGGACAGCCCGTCCTGAAGCTTTCTTT
TRBJ1-5,TRBV19,.,.,CASSKGEGQPQHF,TGTGCCAGTAGTAAAGGAGAGGGTCAGCCCCAGCATTTT
TRBJ2-7,TRBV27,.,.,CASSQGHEQYF,TGTGCCAGCAGTCAGGGGCACGAGCAGTACTTC
TRBJ1-2,TRBV5-4,.,.,CASVVSQGEKGGYTF,TGTGCCAGCGTGGTTTCGCAAGGGGAAAAGGGTGGCTACACCTTC
TRBJ2-7,TRBV3-1/TRBV3-2,.,.,CASSQARSYEQYF,TGTGCCAGCAGCCAAGCCCGGAGCTACGAGCAGTACTTC
TRBJ1-2,TRBV11-2,.,.,CASSSGAGDARGYTF,TGTGCCAGCAGCTCTGGGGCAGGGGATGCCCGTGGCTACACCTTC
TRBJ1-1,TRBV30,TRBD1,.,CAWNRQGIITEAFF,TGTGCCTGGAATAGACAGGGGATTATTACTGAAGCTTTCTTT
TRBJ1-5,TRBV2,TRBD1,.,CASRQGGNQPQHF,TGTGCCAGCAGACAGGGGGGGAATCAGCCCCAGCATTTT
TRBJ1-1,TRBV5-5,TRBD1,.,CASSPATGSNAEAFF,TGTGCCAGCAGCCCGGCGACAGGGTCGAACGCTGAAGCTTTCTTT
TRBJ1-6,TRBV5-1,TRBD1,.,CASGQGVYNSPLHF,TGCGCGTCCGGACAGGGTGTGTATAATTCACCCCTCCACTTT
TRBJ2-7,TRBV3-1/TRBV3-2,TRBD1,.,CASSPGQSRGEQYF,TGTGCCAGCAGCCCGGGACAGTCCAGGGGGGAGCAGTACTTC
TRBJ1-2,TRBV11-2,.,.,CASSFGRDGYTF,TGTGCCAGCAGCTTTGGCAGGGATGGCTACACCTTC
TRBJ1-3,TRBV27,.,once,CASSPALRGSGNTIYF,TGTGCCAGCAGTCCCGCCCTACGGGGCTCTGGAAACACCATATATTTT
TRBJ1-2,TRBV9,TRBD1,.,CASSKTGGRGYTF,TGTGCCAGCAGCAAAACAGGGGGGCGCGGCTACACCTTC
TRBJ2-5,TRBV7-3,.,.,CASSDGDREETQYF,TGTGCCAGCAGCGACGGAGACAGAGAAGAGACCCAGTACTTC
TRBJ2-7,TRBV5-4,.,.,CASSLDRANEQYF,TGTGCCAGCAGCTTGGACAGGGCCAACGAGCAGTACTTC
TRBJ1-4,TRBV6-6,.,.,CASSRTPRRGVSEKLFF,TGTGCCAGCAGTCGAACCCCTCGGCGGGGCGTTAGTGAAAAACTGTTTTTT
TRBJ1-2,TRBV3-1/TRBV3-2,.,once,CASSQRTVSNYGYTF,TGTGCCAGCAGCCAGAGGACAGTGAGCAACTATGGCTACACCTTC
TRBJ1-1,TRBV10-2,.,.,CASSGFRGTEAFF,TGCGCCAGCTCTGGCTTCCGAGGGACTGAAGCTTTCTTT
TRBJ1-1,TRBV7-3,.,.,CASSLRPDREAFF,TGTGCCAGCAGCTTAAGACCTGACAGGGAAGCTTTCTTT
TRBJ1-3,TRBV2,.,.,CASSAGVRGNTIYF,TGTGCCAGCAGTGCAGGGGTTCGCGGAAACACCATATATTTT
TRBJ2-1,TRBV10-3,TRBD2,.,CAISEGAGAPNNEQFF,TGTGCCATCAGTGAAGGAGCGGGGGCCCCAAACAATGAGCAGTTCTTC
TRBJ2-5,TRBV5-4,TRBD2,.,CASRPGGRVQETQYF,TGTGCCAGCAGGCCTGGCGGGAGGGTCCAAGAGACCCAGTACTTC
TRBJ2-1,TRBV11-3,TRBD1,.,CASSSTGTGNEQFF,TGTGCCAGCAGCTCCACCGGGACAGGGAATGAGCAGTTCTTC
TRBJ2-7,TRBV5-5,.,.,CASSPTGKFYEQYF,TGTGCCAGCAGCCCAACCGGGAAGTTCTACGAGCAGTACTTC
TRBJ1-1,TRBV30,.,.,CAHGVGVGSGGAFF,TGTGCTCATGGAGTTGGGGTAGGGTCCGGCGGGGCTTTCTTT
TRBJ1-1,TRBV6-2/TRBV6-3,.,.,CASSDRFEAFF,TGTGCCAGCAGTGACAGGTTCGAAGCTTTCTTT
TRBJ1-4,TRBV27,.,.,CASKRGSPGEKLFF,TGTGCCAGCAAACGGGGTTCCCCGGGGGAGAAACTGTTTTTT
TRBJ2-3,TRBV9,.,once,CASSPNLVADTQYF,TGTGCCAGCAGCCCGAACCTAGTAGCAGATACGCAGTATTTT
TRBJ2-7,TRBV29-1,TRBD1,once,CSVEGQRPYEQYF,TGCAGCGTTGAGGGACAGCGCCCCTACGAGCAGTACTTC